A single sample gave rise to the 8 T cell receptor beta chains below, sequenced in a study of blood T cell repertoires in COVID-19. Using immunoSEQ multiplex PCR, the repertoire was profiled, and TCRdb retains in-frame clones only, with some absent. The sample holds some 270,000 clones, 80% to 85% seen once. The sample consisted of peripheral blood. The receptors were sampled from a woman between 40 and 55 years old who had recovered from COVID-19.

The V and J genes are TRBV6-5 and TRBJ2-1; no definite D call. The CDR3 loop spans 13 amino acids. V was clipped by 6 bases and J by 9 bases, with 15 bases between them. The germline V gene has CDR1 MNHEY and CDR2 SVGAGI. DNA for the CDR3: TGTGCCAGCAGCCAAGTCCCACTTGGTGAGCAGTTCTTC. Translated, it gives CASSQVPLGEQFF.

This rearrangement joins TRBV6-6 to TRBJ1-2, with 9 bases aligning to TRBD1. Germline V gene sequence: CDR1 MNHNY, CDR2 SVGAGI (reference sequence). The ends lost 8 bases at V and 4 bases at J; junction bases unmatched: 14. This CDR3 is built from 16 residues. The DNA of the CDR3 is TGTGCCAGCCTCCGGGACAGGGAAGGGTCTAGCTATGGCTACACCTTC. Protein sequence: CASLRDREGSSYGYTF.

The V gene is TRBV7-9, the J gene TRBJ2-1; D might be TRBD2 (5 bases). Trimming pared 5 bases from V and 0 bases from J, leaving 14 bases between. Germline-derived CDR1 and CDR2 are SEHNR and FQNEAQ (reference sequence). This CDR3 region has 16 residues. The CDR3 DNA follows: TGTGCCAGCAGCCCCCGGGGTACCTCCTCCTACAATGAGCAGTTCTTC. Its protein is CASSPRGTSSYNEQFF.

The chain couples TRBV19 to TRBJ1-2, with D possibly being TRBD1 (6 bases). Trimming pared 6 bases from V and 2 bases from J, leaving 13 bases between. This CDR3 has 14 residues. Germline CDR1 LNHDA, CDR2 SQIVND (reference sequence). CDR3 sequence (DNA): TGTGCCAGTAGGGCCTGGCAGGGGAACTATGGCTACACCTTC. Amino acids: CASRAWQGNYGYTF.

The CDR3 DNA is TGTGCCAGCAGTGAAAGGCAGGGGCACACTGAAGCTTTCTTT. This codes for CASSERQGHTEAFF. V and J are TRBV2 and TRBJ1-1; tentative D call: TRBD1 (6 bases). The CDR3 is 14 residues long. In germline, CDR1 is SNHLY, CDR2 FYNNEI. Between the trimmed V and J ends, which lost 2 bases and 3 bases, there was a span of 10 bases.

The chain recombines TRBV30 with TRBJ1-2, with 7 bases identical to TRBD1. Germline V gene lookup returns CDR1 GTSNPN and CDR2 SVGIG (reference sequence). J gave up 4 bases and V 4 bases, and 21 bases lay outside the gene matches. The CDR3 totals 18 residues. CDR3 region: CAWKVDGTVQNYGYGYTF. The CDR3 coding sequence is TGTGCCTGGAAGGTGGACGGGACAGTGCAAAATTACGGCTATGGCTACACCTTC.

CDR3 in DNA: TGTGCCATCAGTGAGACTAGCGGGGGCCCCTACGAGCAGTACTTC. This encodes CAISETSGGPYEQYF. The V and J genes are TRBV10-3 and TRBJ2-7; 11 bases are shared with TRBD2. With 2 bases clipped from V and 2 bases from J, the junction kept 2 bases outside the gene matches. The CDR3 extends over 15 amino acids. Germline V gives CDR1 ENHRY, CDR2 SYGVKD.

This chain joins TRBV28 and TRBJ1-2, with D hard to call. The CDR3 is 11 amino acids. Between the trimmed V and J ends, which lost 6 bases and 8 bases, there was a span of 10 bases. Germline CDR1 MDHEN, CDR2 SYDVKM. CDR3: CASSQQQGYTF. CDR3 nucleotide sequence: TGTGCCAGCAGCCAACAGCAGGGCTACACCTTC.